Listed here is a single T cell receptor beta chain. Its target is not known. This entry comes from a study of shared clonotypes between healthy human individuals. For sorted subsets, 150 to 200 ng DNA per replicate equaled about 27,000 T cell genomes. Produced via immunoSEQ multiplex PCR; TCRdb's table is partial and in-frame only. The sample has 650,000 to 800,000 clones; roughly two thirds are singletons. The study's findings and limits: Naive subsets generally exceeded memory subsets in estimated richness.

The germline gives CDR1 MNHEY, CDR2 SMNVEV (reference sequence). V gave up 6 bases and J gave up 5 bases, with 15 bases separating them. The CDR3 has 14 amino acids. This clonotype was obtained from a woman aged 30 to 39 in good health. Material: memory CD4+ T cells sorted from blood. Subset indicated: CD45RA-negative fraction. The chain has TRBV27 and TRBJ2-3; D possibly matches TRBD1 or TRBD2 (6 bases each). Written as DNA, the CDR3 is TGTGCCAGCAGGCAGGGGAGGAAAGGAGATACGCAGTATTTT. This codes for CASRQGRKGDTQYF.